The clone carrying this T cell receptor beta chain has just a few counts. Its antigen is not known. These data originate in a study of long-term antiretroviral therapy in people with HIV. About the study: Collection dates of the earliest samples fall about a decade before the 2015 immediate-ART recommendation. Overall study results and limits: Repertoire composition at all time points was dominated by clones that had expanded before ART.

Samples were assayed with immunoSEQ v3.0 at survey level. The data were produced by immunoSEQ multiplex PCR, yet TCRdb's version contains in-frame clones alone and is incomplete. The table includes fewer than 45,000 clones, about 80% detected once. The CDR3 has 13 amino acids. Trimming shortened V by 8 bases and J by 7 bases, and 17 bases separated the two germline ends. From germline, CDR1 is SEHNR and CDR2 FQNEAQ (reference sequence). This clonotype was sampled from a man aged 30 to 45 with HIV. Sequenced here: unsorted PBMCs, sampled 3.4 years after starting antiretroviral therapy. The chain couples TRBV7-9 to TRBJ1-2; the D gene is possibly TRBD1 (6 bases). The CDR3 region has the DNA TGTGCCAGCTACAGGGTTGAGGGGGGTGGCTACACCTTC. Protein: CASYRVEGGGYTF.